The 10 T cell receptor beta chains listed next were all sequenced from one sample in a study of response to subunit inactivated influenza vaccine. MiXCR, applied by TCRdb to the RT-PCR reads, yields one record per CDR3 protein. Of approximately 530,000 distinct CDR3 sequences in the sample, 6.5% to 8% were seen once. Sequencing was performed on PBMCs from blood, taken 23 to 25 months after vaccination. These receptors were taken from a man aged 50-75 years who received an inactivated influenza vaccine.

This clonotype has more than one count but fewer than ten. This chain connects TRBV7-8 to TRBJ2-3; D possibly corresponds to TRBD2 (7 bases). With 5 bases removed from V and 4 bases from J, the gap between germline ends came to 25 bases. CDR1 is SGHVS and CDR2 is FQNEAQ in the germline V gene. The CDR3 loop spans 18 amino acids. The CDR3 loop is CASSPTSWGGRSSDTQYF. DNA of the CDR3: TGTGCCAGCAGCCCCACATCGTGGGGGGGCCGATCGTCAGATACGCAGTATTTT. Supplemented by reference TRBV7-8 and TRBJ2-3, the full variable domain reads GAGVSQSPRYKVAKRGQDVALRCDPISGHVSLFWYQQALGQGPEFLTYFQNEAQLDKSGLPSDRFFAERPEGSVSTLKIQRTQQEDSAVYLCASSPTSWGGRSSDTQYFGPGTRLTVL.

This clonotype was picked up a small number of times. V gene TRBV20-1 combines with J gene TRBJ1-5, with D unresolved. The V gene lost 1 base and the J gene lost 5 bases, with 9 bases spanning the gap. The CDR3 runs 13 residues. Per germline, CDR1 DFQATT and CDR2 SNEGSKA (reference sequence). The CDR3 region is CSARAEGDQPQHF. The CDR3 region has the DNA TGCAGTGCTAGAGCGGAGGGAGATCAGCCCCAGCATTTT.

This clonotype was observed many times. The V and J genes are TRBV6-2 or TRBV6-3 and TRBJ2-7; maybe TRBD2 (7 bases). Trimming took 0 bases from V and 4 from J, leaving 13 bases between them. The CDR3 contains 15 residues. Germline CDR1 is MNHEY and CDR2 is SVGEGT. The CDR3 reads CASSYSAGAAYEQYF. The CDR3 coding sequence is TGTGCCAGCAGTTACTCGGCGGGGGCTGCTTACGAGCAGTACTTC.

V gene TRBV5-5 combines with J gene TRBJ2-5; D possibly corresponds to TRBD2 (6 bases). V dropped 4 bases and J dropped 5 bases, with 12 bases sitting between them. Germline V gene sequence: CDR1 SGHKS, CDR2 YYEKEE (reference sequence). The CDR3 sequence is 13 residues long. For the CDR3, the DNA is TGTGCCAGCAGCCGGACCCTAGCGGAGACCCAGTACTTC. Protein: CASSRTLAETQYF.

This chain's CDR3 is CNHRANVLTF. The CDR3 nucleotides read TGTAACCATAGGGCCAACGTCCTGACTTTC. The chain couples TRBV12-3 or TRBV12-4 to TRBJ2-6; D gene uncertain. This CDR3 contains 10 residues.

Ten or more counts support this clonotype. The chain joins TRBV4-3 to TRBJ2-1; 8 bases are a match to TRBD2. The CDR3 runs 15 residues. Trimming took 0 bases from V and 7 from J; bases not matched to a gene: 5. Germline CDR1 reads LGHNA; CDR2 reads YSLEER. CDR3 loop: CASSQDFLAGNEQFF. As DNA, the CDR3 is TGCGCCAGCAGCCAAGATTTTCTAGCGGGTAATGAGCAGTTCTTC.

Many counts were recorded for this clonotype. The chain joins TRBV29-1 to TRBJ1-1, with 7 bases lining up with TRBD1. Germline V gene lookup returns CDR1 SQVTM and CDR2 ANQGSEA. V shed 3 bases and J 1 base; nucleotides not matched to a gene: 2. CDR3 size: 13 residues. The CDR3 reads CSVEDRRNTEAFF. The CDR3 coding sequence is TGCAGCGTTGAGGACAGGAGGAACACTGAAGCTTTCTTT.

This clonotype was observed a handful of times. The rearrangement links TRBV15 to TRBJ1-2; D may be TRBD1 (5 bases). CDR1 LNHNV and CDR2 YYDKDF come from the germline V gene (reference sequence). Trimming took off 5 bases at V and 8 bases at J, with 12 bases between the two ends. The CDR3 spans 12 residues. The CDR3 DNA is TGTGCCACCAGCTCTTTGGGGACGGGCTACACCTTC. Amino acids: CATSSLGTGYTF.

This chain uses TRBV6-5 with TRBJ1-4; D is unclear. Trimming took 5 bases from V and 14 from J, leaving 12 bases between them. Germline loops: CDR1 MNHEY, CDR2 SVGAGI. The CDR3 is made up of 11 amino acids. CDR3: CASSDRQTLFF. CDR3 DNA sequence: TGTGCCAGCAGTGATCGACAAACCCTGTTTTTT.

There are many counts of this clonotype. The CDR3 reads CASSLLLADYNEQFF. The CDR3 DNA is TGCGCCAGCAGCTTGTTACTAGCGGATTACAATGAGCAGTTCTTC. The chain has TRBV5-1 and TRBJ2-1, with 8 bases identical to TRBD2. J was trimmed by 4 bases and V by 1 base; bases with no gene match: 4. Germline lookup yields CDR1 SGHRS and CDR2 YFSETQ. CDR3 size: 15 residues. Based on the CDR3 plus reference TRBV5-1 and TRBJ2-1, the full variable domain is KAGVTQTPRYLIKTRGQQVTLSCSPISGHRSVSWYQQTPGQGLQFLFEYFSETQRNKGNFPGRFSGRQFSNSRSEMNVSTLELGDSALYLCASSLLLADYNEQFFGPGTRLTVL.